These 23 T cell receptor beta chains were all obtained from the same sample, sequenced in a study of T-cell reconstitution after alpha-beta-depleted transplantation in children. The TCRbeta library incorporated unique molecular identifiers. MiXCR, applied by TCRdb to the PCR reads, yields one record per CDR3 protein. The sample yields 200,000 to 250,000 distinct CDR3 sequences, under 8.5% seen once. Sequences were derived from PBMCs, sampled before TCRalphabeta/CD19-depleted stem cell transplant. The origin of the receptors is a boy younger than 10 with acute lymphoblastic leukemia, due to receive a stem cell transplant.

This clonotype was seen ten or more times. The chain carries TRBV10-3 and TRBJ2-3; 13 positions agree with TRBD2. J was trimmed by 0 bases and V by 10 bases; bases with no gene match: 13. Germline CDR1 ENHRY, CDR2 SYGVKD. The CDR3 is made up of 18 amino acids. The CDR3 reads CATRSRLAGGPSTDTQYF. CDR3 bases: TGTGCCACTCGATCTCGACTAGCGGGAGGCCCCAGCACAGATACGCAGTATTTT.

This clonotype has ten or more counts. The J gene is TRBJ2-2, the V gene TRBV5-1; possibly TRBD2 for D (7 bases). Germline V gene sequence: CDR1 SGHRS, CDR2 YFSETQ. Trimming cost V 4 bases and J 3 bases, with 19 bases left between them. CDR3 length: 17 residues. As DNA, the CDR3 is TGCGCCAGCAGCCCCAGGGGCGGGGGTGGATACACCGGGGAGCTGTTTTTT. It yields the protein CASSPRGGGGYTGELFF.

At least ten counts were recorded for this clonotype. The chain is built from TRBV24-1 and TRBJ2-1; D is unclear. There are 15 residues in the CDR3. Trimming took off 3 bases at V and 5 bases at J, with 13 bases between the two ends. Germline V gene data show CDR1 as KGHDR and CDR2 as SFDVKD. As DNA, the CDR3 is TGTGCCACCAGTGATCCTTCTGGCATGGACAATGAGCAGTTCTTC. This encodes CATSDPSGMDNEQFF.

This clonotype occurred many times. The chain's CDR3 is CASSLWANPNTGELFF. The CDR3 coding sequence is TGTGCCAGCAGTTTGTGGGCCAACCCGAACACCGGGGAGCTGTTTTTT. The chain uses TRBV6-5 and TRBJ2-2; D call uncertain. Per germline, CDR1 MNHEY and CDR2 SVGAGI. The CDR3 runs to 16 residues. Trimming pared 4 bases from V and 0 bases from J, leaving 12 bases between.

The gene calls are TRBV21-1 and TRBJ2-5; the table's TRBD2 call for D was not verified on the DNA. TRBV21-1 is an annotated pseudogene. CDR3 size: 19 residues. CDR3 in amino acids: CASSKEIRGRAWNVETQYF. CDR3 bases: TGTGCCAGCAGCAAAGAAATTCGCGGGAGGGCCTGGAATGTAGAGACCCAGTACTTC.

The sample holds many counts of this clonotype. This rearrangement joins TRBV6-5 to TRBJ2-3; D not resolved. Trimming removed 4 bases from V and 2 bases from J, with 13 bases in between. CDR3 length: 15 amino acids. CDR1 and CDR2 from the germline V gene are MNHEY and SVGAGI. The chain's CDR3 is CASSFGSGVTDTQYF. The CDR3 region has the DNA TGTGCCAGCAGTTTCGGGTCTGGGGTCACAGATACGCAGTATTTT.

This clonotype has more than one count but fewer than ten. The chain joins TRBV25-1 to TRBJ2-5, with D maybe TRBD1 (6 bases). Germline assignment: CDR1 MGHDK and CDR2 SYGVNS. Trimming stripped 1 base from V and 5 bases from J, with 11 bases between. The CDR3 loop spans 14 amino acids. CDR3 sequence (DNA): TGTGCCAGCAGTGAATCCAGGGGTTCGGAGACCCAGTACTTC. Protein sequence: CASSESRGSETQYF.

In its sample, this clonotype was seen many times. The CDR3 is CASSFFDEQFF. The CDR3 DNA is TGTGCCAGCAGCTTTTTCGATGAGCAGTTCTTC. The chain recombines TRBV5-8 with TRBJ2-1; D gene ambiguous. V lost 2 bases and J 8 bases, leaving 5 bases between the germline ends. Germline V gives CDR1 SGHTS, CDR2 YDEGEE. The CDR3 length is 11 residues.

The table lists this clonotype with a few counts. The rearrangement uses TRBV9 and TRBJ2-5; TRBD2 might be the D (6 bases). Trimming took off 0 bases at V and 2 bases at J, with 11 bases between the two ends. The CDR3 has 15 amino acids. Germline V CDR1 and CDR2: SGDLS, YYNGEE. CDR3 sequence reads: CASSVAGGVQETQYF. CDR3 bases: TGTGCCAGCAGCGTAGCCGGGGGAGTTCAAGAGACCCAGTACTTC.

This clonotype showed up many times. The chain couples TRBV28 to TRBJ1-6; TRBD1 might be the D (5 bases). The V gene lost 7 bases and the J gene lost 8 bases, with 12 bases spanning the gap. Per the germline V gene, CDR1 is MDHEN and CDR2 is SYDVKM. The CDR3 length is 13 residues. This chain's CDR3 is CASKGQGDSPLHF. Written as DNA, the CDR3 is TGTGCCAGCAAGGGCCAGGGAGATTCACCCCTCCACTTT. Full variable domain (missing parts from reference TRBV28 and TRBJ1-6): DVKVTQSSRYLVKRTGEKVFLECVQDMDHENMFWYRQDPGLGLRLIYFSYDVKMKEKGDIPEGYSVSREKKERFSLILESASTNQTSMYLCASKGQGDSPLHFGNGTRLTVT.

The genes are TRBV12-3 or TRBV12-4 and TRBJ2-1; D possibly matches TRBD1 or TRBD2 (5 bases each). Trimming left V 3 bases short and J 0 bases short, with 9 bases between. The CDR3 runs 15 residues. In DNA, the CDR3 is TGTGCCAGCAGTTTTCGGGGCCCCTCCTACAATGAGCAGTTCTTC. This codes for CASSFRGPSYNEQFF.

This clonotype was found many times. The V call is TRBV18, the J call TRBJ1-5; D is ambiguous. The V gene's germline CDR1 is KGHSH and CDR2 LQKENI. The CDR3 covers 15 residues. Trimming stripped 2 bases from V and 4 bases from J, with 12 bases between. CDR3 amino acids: CASSPGPALNQPQHF. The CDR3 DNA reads TGTGCCAGCTCACCAGGGCCGGCTCTAAATCAGCCCCAGCATTTT.

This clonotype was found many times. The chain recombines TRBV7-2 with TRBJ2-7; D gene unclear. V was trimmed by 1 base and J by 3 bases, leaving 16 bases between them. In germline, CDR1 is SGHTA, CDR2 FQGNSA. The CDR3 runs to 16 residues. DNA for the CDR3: TGTGCCAGCAGCTTAGGCTCCCTTCTTAATCTCTACGAGCAGTACTTC. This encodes CASSLGSLLNLYEQYF.

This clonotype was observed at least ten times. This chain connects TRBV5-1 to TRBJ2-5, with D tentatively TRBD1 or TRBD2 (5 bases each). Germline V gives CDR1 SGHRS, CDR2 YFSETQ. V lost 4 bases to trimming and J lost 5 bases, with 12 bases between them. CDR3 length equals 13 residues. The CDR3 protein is CASSRVGEETQYF. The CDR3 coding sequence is TGCGCCAGCAGCCGGGTGGGGGAGGAGACCCAGTACTTC.

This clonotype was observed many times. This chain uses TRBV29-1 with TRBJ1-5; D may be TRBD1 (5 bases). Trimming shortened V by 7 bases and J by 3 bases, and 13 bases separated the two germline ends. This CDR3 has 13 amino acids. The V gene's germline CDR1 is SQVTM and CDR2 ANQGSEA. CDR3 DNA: TGCAGCGCCATCGAAGGGGACAATCAGCCCCAGCATTTT. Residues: CSAIEGDNQPQHF. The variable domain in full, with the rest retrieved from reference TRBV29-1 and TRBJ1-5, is SAVISQKPSRDICQRGTSLTIQCQVDSQVTMMFWYRQQPGQSLTLIATANQGSEATYESGFVIDKFPISRPNLTFSTLTVSNMSPEDSSIYLCSAIEGDNQPQHFGDGTRLSIL.

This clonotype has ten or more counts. In nucleotides, the CDR3 is TGTGCCAGCAGCTTAGTTCTGTCTAGGGAGCTGTTTTTT. Its translation is CASSLVLSRELFF. The rearrangement uses TRBV7-2 and TRBJ2-2; D gene unclear. CDR1 is SGHTA and CDR2 is FQGNSA in the germline V gene. V was shortened by 1 base and J by 9 bases, with 9 bases between the two germline ends. The CDR3 sequence is 13 residues long.

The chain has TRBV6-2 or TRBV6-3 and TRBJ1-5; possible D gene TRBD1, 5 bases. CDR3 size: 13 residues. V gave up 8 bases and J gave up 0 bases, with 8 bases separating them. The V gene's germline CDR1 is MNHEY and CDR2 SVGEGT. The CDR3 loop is CASGHYSNQPQHF. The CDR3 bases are TGTGCCAGCGGACACTATAGCAATCAGCCCCAGCATTTT.

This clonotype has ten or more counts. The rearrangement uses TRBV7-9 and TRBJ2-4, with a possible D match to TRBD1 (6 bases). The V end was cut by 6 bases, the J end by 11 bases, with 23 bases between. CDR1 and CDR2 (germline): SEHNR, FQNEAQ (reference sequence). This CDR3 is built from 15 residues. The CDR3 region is CASSAPGHVKNVQYF. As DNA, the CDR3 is TGTGCCAGCAGTGCCCCGGGACACGTAAAAAATGTTCAGTACTTC. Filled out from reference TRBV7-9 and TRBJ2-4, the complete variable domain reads DTGVSQNPRHKITKRGQNVTFRCDPISEHNRLYWYRQTLGQGPEFLTYFQNEAQLEKSRLLSDRFSAERPKGSFSTLEIQRTEQGDSAMYLCASSAPGHVKNVQYFGAGTRLSVL.

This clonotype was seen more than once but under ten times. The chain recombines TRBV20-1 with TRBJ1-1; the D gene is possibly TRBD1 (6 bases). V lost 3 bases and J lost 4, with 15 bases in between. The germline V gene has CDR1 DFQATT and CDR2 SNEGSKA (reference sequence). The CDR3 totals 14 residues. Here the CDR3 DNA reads TGCAGTGCTAGTGGCCGCGGGGGGGCCACTGAAGCTTTCTTT. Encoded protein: CSASGRGGATEAFF.

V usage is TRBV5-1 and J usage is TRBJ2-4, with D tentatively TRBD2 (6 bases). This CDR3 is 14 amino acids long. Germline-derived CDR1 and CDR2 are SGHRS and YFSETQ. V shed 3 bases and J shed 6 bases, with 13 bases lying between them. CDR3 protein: CASSSYLEGNIQYF. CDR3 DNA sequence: TGCGCCAGCAGCTCTTATCTGGAGGGAAACATTCAGTACTTC.

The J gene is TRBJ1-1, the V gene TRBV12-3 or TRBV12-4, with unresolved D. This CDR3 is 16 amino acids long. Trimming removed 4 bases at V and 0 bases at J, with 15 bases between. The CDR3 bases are TGTGCCAGCAGTTCCGGACGATACGAGATGAACACTGAAGCTTTCTTT. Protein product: CASSSGRYEMNTEAFF.

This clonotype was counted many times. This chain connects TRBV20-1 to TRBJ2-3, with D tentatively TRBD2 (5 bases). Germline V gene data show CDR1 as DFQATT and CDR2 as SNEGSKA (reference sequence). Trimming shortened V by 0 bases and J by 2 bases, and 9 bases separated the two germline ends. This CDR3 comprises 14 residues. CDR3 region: CSAREEGLTDTQYF. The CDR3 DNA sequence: TGCAGTGCTAGAGAAGAGGGCCTCACAGATACGCAGTATTTT.

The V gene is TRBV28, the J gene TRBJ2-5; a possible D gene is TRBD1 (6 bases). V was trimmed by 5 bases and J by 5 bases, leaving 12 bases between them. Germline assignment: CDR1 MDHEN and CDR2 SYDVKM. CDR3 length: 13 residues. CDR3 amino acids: CASSQGNEETQYF. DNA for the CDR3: TGTGCCAGCAGTCAGGGGAATGAGGAGACCCAGTACTTC.